This T cell receptor beta chain was sequenced for a study of beta chain features in type 1 diabetes. Of note for this clone: What it binds is not known. Other nucleotide sequences in the sample specify the same CDR3.

The length of the CDR3 is 13 residues. Trimming left V 2 bases short and J 1 base short, with 6 bases between. Per germline, CDR1 SGHRS and CDR2 YFSETQ. Sorting with CD45RO/CCR7/CD25/CD127/CD95/CD27 yielded naive, central memory, regulatory and stem-like memory CD4+ cells. Purities over 95% were achieved in all sorted populations. The authors reverse transcribed all of the isolated RNA, so sequencing captured expressed TCRB transcripts. Clones were sequenced by immunoSEQ multiplex PCR, and TCRdb holds only the in-frame ones, with some missing. The table shows around 300,000 clones, with 11% to 15% occurring only once. The study, taken as a whole, reports: Compared to healthy donors, patients appeared to have naive, central memory and Treg TCRB repertoires that were more alike.

The receptor comes from a man aged 25 to 40 in good health. This chain uses TRBV5-1 with TRBJ2-5; D not certain. Material: central memory CD4+ T cells from blood. This chain's CDR3 is CASSFGSQETQYF. CDR3 nucleotides: TGCGCCAGCAGCTTCGGCAGCCAAGAGACCCAGTACTTC.